A selection of T cell receptor beta chains follows, all from one sample in a study of OX40 agonist ivuxolimab in advanced cancers. Data came from immunoSEQ multiplex PCR; TCRdb stores just in-frame clones and leaves some out. The sample contains 35,000 to 50,000 clones, 85% to 90% of which appear only once. This sample comprised CD4+ or CD8+ T cells sorted from blood, obtained in a trial of the OX40 agonist ivuxolimab. All receptors come from an adult with an advanced solid tumor such as melanoma, head and neck, liver or kidney cancer. The CDR3 runs from the conserved cysteine through the conserved F or W. A D gene is named only where the DNA matches it firmly. Where a row states a size, it is once, few, many or the class of an expanded clone; other rows omit it.

TRBV4-1	TRBJ1-2	-	-	16	CASSQASGRFNYGYTF	TGCGCCAGCAGCCAAGCGAGTGGGAGATTTAACTATGGCTACACCTTC
TRBV4-1	TRBJ1-5	-	few	16	CASSPGAGGGWQPQHF	TGCGCCAGCAGCCCCGGTGCAGGTGGGGGGTGGCAGCCCCAGCATTTT
TRBV10-3	TRBJ1-1	TRBD1	-	14	CAIRITGGYTEAFF	TGTGCCATCAGAATAACAGGGGGCTACACTGAAGCTTTCTTT
TRBV5-5	TRBJ2-7	-	once	14	CASSLDGQEGWQYF	TGTGCCAGCAGCTTGGACGGACAAGAAGGTTGGCAGTACTTC
TRBV11-3	TRBJ2-5	TRBD2	-	14	CASSSSGGAETQYF	TGTGCCAGCAGCTCTAGCGGGGGGGCAGAGACCCAGTACTTC
TRBV11-3	TRBJ2-3	-	-	13	CASSFRDPDTQYF	TGTGCCAGCAGCTTTAGGGACCCTGATACGCAGTATTTT
TRBV6-6	TRBJ1-1	-	-	15	CASSYSNQGGTEAFF	TGTGCCAGCAGTTACTCGAACCAAGGGGGAACTGAAGCTTTCTTT
TRBV6-6	TRBJ2-5	-	-	12	CASSYRGETQYF	TGTGCCAGCAGTTACCGTGGAGAGACCCAGTACTTC
TRBV19	TRBJ1-5	-	-	16	CASSISRDITRRPQHF	TGTGCCAGTAGTATAAGCCGGGACATCACCCGTAGGCCCCAGCATTTT
TRBV6-1	TRBJ2-2	-	-	14	CASVRGFDTGELFF	TGTGCCAGCGTCAGGGGTTTTGACACCGGGGAGCTGTTTTTT
TRBV30	TRBJ1-3	-	-	13	CAWSAGGRNTIYF	TGTGCCTGGAGTGCGGGGGGACGAAACACCATATATTTT
TRBV2	TRBJ2-3	-	-	12	CASSPRTDTQYF	TGTGCCAGCAGCCCCCGCACAGATACGCAGTATTTT
TRBV5-1	TRBJ2-7	-	once	14	CASSPDRTPYEQYF	TGCGCCAGCAGCCCCGACAGGACACCCTACGAGCAGTACTTC
TRBV5-1	TRBJ2-5	TRBD1	-	16	CASSLGQGAVKETQYF	TGCGCCAGCAGCTTAGGACAGGGGGCGGTTAAGGAGACCCAGTACTTC
TRBV10-1	TRBJ2-4	TRBD1	-	16	CASSEGTAGAKNIQYF	TGCGCCAGCAGTGAAGGGACAGCTGGGGCCAAAAACATTCAGTACTTC
TRBV6-6	TRBJ2-3	TRBD2	-	14	CASREREGTDTQYF	TGTGCCAGCAGAGAGCGGGAAGGCACAGATACGCAGTATTTT
TRBV4-1	TRBJ2-3	-	-	16	CASSPEGAGSTDTQYF	TGCGCCAGCAGCCCAGAGGGGGCGGGGAGCACAGATACGCAGTATTTT
TRBV7-6	TRBJ2-1	TRBD2	-	17	CASSSRLAGASYNEQFF	TGTGCCAGCAGCTCCAGACTAGCGGGGGCCTCCTACAATGAGCAGTTCTTC
TRBV6-1	TRBJ2-1	TRBD2	-	15	CASRVTSGVRYEQFF	TGTGCCAGCAGGGTTACTAGCGGGGTCCGATATGAGCAGTTCTTC
TRBV2	TRBJ1-3	-	-	14	CASSTRQGGNTIYF	TGTGCCAGCAGTACTCGACAAGGAGGAAACACCATATATTTT
TRBV2	TRBJ2-1	TRBD2	-	15	CASSIGLAGGNEQFF	TGTGCCAGCAGTATAGGTCTAGCGGGAGGCAATGAGCAGTTCTTC
TRBV7-2	TRBJ1-4	-	-	16	CASSLMPRGTNEKLFF	TGTGCCAGCAGCCTTATGCCCCGGGGAACTAATGAAAAACTGTTTTTT
TRBV7-2	TRBJ1-6	-	once	15	CASSFYQPGKSPLHF	TGTGCCAGCAGCTTCTACCAACCAGGGAAATCACCCCTCCACTTT
TRBV28	TRBJ1-5	-	-	15	CASSEGYSSNQPQHF	TGTGCCAGCAGTGAGGGTTACTCGAGCAATCAGCCCCAGCATTTT
TRBV9	TRBJ2-3	-	-	15	CASSVIGGGTDTQYF	TGTGCCAGCAGCGTAATTGGCGGTGGCACAGATACGCAGTATTTT
TRBV7-2	TRBJ2-7	TRBD2	-	14	CASSLERGVYEQYF	TGTGCCAGCAGCTTAGAGCGGGGGGTGTACGAGCAGTACTTC
TRBV28	TRBJ1-5	-	-	13	CASRWVSNQPQHF	TGTGCCAGCAGGTGGGTAAGCAATCAGCCCCAGCATTTT
TRBV2	TRBJ1-2	TRBD1	few	15	CASSRDRGLNYGYTF	TGTGCCAGCAGCCGCGACAGGGGCCTTAACTATGGCTACACCTTC
TRBV30	TRBJ2-3	-	-	15	CAWGLGGYGEDTQYF	TGTGCCTGGGGACTCGGGGGATACGGTGAAGATACGCAGTATTTT
TRBV4-2	TRBJ2-1	TRBD2	-	15	CASSRLAGLSNEQFF	TGTGCCAGCAGCCGGTTAGCGGGTCTCTCCAATGAGCAGTTCTTC
TRBV28	TRBJ2-7	-	-	16	CASSSGDGYSSYEQYF	TGTGCCAGCAGTTCCGGGGACGGCTATAGCTCCTACGAGCAGTACTTC
TRBV5-1	TRBJ2-7	-	-	14	CASSLAPAAYEQYF	TGCGCCAGCAGCTTGGCGCCGGCAGCCTACGAGCAGTACTTC
TRBV2	TRBJ2-7	-	-	15	CASSELLAGVREQYF	TGTGCCAGCAGTGAACTTTTAGCAGGGGTGCGGGAGCAGTACTTC
TRBV2	TRBJ1-1	-	-	16	CASSERASGENTEAFF	TGTGCCAGCAGTGAAAGGGCGTCAGGGGAGAACACTGAAGCTTTCTTT
TRBV29-1	TRBJ2-1	-	-	11	CSVGSNNEQFF	TGCAGCGTAGGCAGCAACAATGAGCAGTTCTTC
TRBV5-1	TRBJ2-1	TRBD2	-	17	CASSFYYGLARGNEQFF	TGCGCCAGCAGCTTTTATTATGGACTAGCTAGGGGGAATGAGCAGTTCTTC
TRBV9	TRBJ2-3	-	-	15	CASSPGEVGTDTQYF	TGTGCCAGCAGCCCGGGGGAGGTTGGCACAGATACGCAGTATTTT
TRBV18	TRBJ2-5	-	-	13	CASSPAQQETQYF	TGTGCCAGCTCACCCGCCCAGCAAGAGACCCAGTACTTC
TRBV7-9	TRBJ1-2	-	-	13	CASSLDGNYGYTF	TGTGCCAGCAGCTTAGACGGGAACTATGGCTACACCTTC
TRBV19	TRBJ1-2	TRBD1	-	15	CASSSGQGLLYGYTF	TGTGCCAGTAGTTCGGGACAGGGGCTCCTATACGGCTACACCTTC
TRBV6-9	TRBJ1-1	-	-	15	CASSYSSAVNTEAFF	TGTGCCAGCAGTTACTCTTCCGCGGTGAACACTGAAGCTTTCTTT
TRBV7-2	TRBJ2-7	TRBD2	-	14	CASTTSGGSYEQYF	TGTGCCAGTACAACTAGCGGGGGCTCCTACGAGCAGTACTTC